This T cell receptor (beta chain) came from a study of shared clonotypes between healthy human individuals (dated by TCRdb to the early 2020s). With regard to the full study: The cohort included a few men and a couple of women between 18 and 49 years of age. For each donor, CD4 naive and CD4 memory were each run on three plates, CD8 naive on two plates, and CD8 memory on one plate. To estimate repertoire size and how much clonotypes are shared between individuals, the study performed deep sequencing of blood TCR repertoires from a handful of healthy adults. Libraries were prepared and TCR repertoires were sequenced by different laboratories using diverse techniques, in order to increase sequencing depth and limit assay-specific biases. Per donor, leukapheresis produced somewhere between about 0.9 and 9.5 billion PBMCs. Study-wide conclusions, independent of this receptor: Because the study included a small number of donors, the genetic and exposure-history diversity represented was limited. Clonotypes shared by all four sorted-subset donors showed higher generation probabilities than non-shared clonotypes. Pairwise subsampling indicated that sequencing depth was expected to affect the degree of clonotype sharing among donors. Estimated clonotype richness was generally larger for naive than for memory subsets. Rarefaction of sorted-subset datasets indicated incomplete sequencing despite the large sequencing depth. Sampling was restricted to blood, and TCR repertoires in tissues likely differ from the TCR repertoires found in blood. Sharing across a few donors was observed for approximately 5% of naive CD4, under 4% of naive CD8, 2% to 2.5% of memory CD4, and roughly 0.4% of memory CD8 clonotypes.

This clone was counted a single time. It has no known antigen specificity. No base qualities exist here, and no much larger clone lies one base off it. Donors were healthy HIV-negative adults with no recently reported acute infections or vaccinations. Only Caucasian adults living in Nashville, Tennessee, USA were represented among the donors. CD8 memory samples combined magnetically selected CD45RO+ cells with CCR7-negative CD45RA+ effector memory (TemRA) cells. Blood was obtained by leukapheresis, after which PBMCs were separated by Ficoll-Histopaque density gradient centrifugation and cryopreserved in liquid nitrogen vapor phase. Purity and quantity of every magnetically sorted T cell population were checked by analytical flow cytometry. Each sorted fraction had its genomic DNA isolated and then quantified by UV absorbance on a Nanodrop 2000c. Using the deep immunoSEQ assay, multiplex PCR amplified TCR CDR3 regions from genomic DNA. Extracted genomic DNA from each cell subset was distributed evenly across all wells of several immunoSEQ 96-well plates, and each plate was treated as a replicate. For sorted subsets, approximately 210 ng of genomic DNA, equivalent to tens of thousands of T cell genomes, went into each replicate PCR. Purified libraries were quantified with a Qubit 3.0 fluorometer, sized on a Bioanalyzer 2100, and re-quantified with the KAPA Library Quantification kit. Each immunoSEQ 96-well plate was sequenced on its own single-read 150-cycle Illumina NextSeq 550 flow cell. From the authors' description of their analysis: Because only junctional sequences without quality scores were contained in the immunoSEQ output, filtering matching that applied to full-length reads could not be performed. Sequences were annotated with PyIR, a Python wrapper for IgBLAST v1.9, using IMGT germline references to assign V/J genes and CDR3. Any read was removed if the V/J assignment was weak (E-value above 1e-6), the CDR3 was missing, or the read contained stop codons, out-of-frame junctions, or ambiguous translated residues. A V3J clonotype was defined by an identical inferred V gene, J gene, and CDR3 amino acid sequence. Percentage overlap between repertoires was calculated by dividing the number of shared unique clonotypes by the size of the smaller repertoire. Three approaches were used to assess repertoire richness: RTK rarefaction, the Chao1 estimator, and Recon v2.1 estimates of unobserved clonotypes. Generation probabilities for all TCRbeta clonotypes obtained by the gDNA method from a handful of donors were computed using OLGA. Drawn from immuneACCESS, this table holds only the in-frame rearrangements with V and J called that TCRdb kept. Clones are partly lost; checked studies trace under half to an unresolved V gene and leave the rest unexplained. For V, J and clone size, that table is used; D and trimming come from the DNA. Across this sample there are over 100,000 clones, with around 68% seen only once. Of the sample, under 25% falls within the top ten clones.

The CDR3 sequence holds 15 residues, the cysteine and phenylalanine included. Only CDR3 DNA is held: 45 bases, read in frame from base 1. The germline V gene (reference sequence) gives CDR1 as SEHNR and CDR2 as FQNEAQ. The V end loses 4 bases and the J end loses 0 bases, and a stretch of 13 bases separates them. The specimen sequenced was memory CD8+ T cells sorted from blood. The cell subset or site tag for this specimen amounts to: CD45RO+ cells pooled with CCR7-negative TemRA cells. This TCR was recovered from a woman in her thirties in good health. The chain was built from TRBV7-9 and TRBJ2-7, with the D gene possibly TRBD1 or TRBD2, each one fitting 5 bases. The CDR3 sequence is CASSWAGTSSYEQYF. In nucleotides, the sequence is TGTGCCAGCAGCTGGGCCGGGACGTCCTCCTACGAGCAGTACTTC.